This T cell receptor (beta chain) was sequenced in a study of CD8 T cells in Susac syndrome. Turning to the study itself: Among the Susac syndrome patients who underwent sequencing, about six had clinically active disease, while about eight of them were in remission. At blood draw, Susac syndrome patients were therapy-naive, on corticosteroids, or on intravenous immunoglobulin alone.

Diagnostic criteria for definite or probable disease, in their recently defined form, were met by the patients with Susac syndrome. RNA was extracted with the RNeasy kit, and a quantity of 0.5 to 1 ug was reverse transcribed using random hexamers. TCRdb passed the immunoSEQ multiplex PCR reads through MiXCR, listing each CDR3 protein once. The sample has approximately 190,000 distinct CDR3 sequences; nearly 97% are singletons. Trimming at V came to 6 bases and at J to 3 bases, leaving 4 bases not matched to a gene. The CDR3 is 15 amino acids. Sequenced input: CD4+ T cells from PBMCs. The sequence was obtained from a human donor with Susac syndrome. This chain links TRBV12-3 or TRBV12-4 with TRBJ1-6; 8 positions agree with TRBD1. CDR3 sequence (DNA): TGTGCCAGCAGCCCTGGGACAGGCTATAATTCACCCCTCCACTTT. Translating gives CASSPGTGYNSPLHF.